These T cell receptor beta chains were read from a single sample in a study of blood T cell dynamics during melanoma immunotherapy. This table comes from immunoSEQ multiplex PCR, and its TCRdb copy is limited to in-frame clones, with some not included. The sample records some 16,000 clones, more than 70% being singletons. Sequences were derived from blood, sampled from a patient treated with checkpoint blockade. These receptors all come from a human donor with melanoma. Each CDR3 is given with its conserved first and last residue. The order of the fields is J gene, clone size, V gene, CDR3 protein. Some rows have no size entry. The others give once, few or many, or a class for an expanded clone.

>TRBJ1-5|-|TRBV19
CASSIKGISGRPQHF
>TRBJ1-1|-|TRBV5-4
CASSPGGQANTEAFF
>TRBJ2-1|-|TRBV7-3
CASSKTFPDNEQFF
>TRBJ2-7|once|TRBV6-5
CASSKLAGNNYEQYF
>TRBJ2-3|-|TRBV7-9
CASRARWHPAADTQYF
>TRBJ1-2|once|TRBV30
CAWRLRGGHGYTF
>TRBJ1-1|-|TRBV6-5
CASSQQGADTEAFF
>TRBJ2-1|-|TRBV18
CASSAGQDSYNEQFF
>TRBJ1-2|-|TRBV2
CASSGRDYGYTF
>TRBJ2-7|-|TRBV14
CASSQDYSSYEQYF
>TRBJ1-6|-|TRBV5-1
CASSWTGLSSYNSPLHF
>TRBJ2-5|-|TRBV2
CASNRGAAETQYF
>TRBJ1-1|-|TRBV7-3
CASSFRLDTEAFF
>TRBJ2-7|once|TRBV7-3
CASSLVSTGASYEQYF
>TRBJ2-7|-|TRBV6-5
CAAGTSFEQYF